This entry describes one T cell receptor (beta chain). Its target is not known. Nominally healthy donors provided the samples, though records likely missed some immune exposures. The study ran its PCR with 60 Vbeta and 13 Jbeta primers. Here immunoSEQ multiplex PCR was the method, and the copy in TCRdb shows in-frame clones only, minus some. The table shows about 270,000 clones, with approximately 70% occurring only once. The data were obtained in a study of cytomegalovirus exposure and HLA in healthy donors. Regarding the study as a whole: Within a later analysis, the majority of CMV-associated TCR beta chains appeared HLA-restricted.

The CDR3 runs 15 residues. Germline CDR1 reads MNHEY; CDR2 reads SVGAGI. Trimming removed 4 bases from V and 11 bases from J, with 23 bases in between. Material: PBMCs. This TCR was recovered from a female donor in good health and CMV-seronegative. The V call is TRBV6-5, the J call TRBJ2-5; the D gene is possibly TRBD2 (6 bases). Here the CDR3 reads CASSFAGLTYNEQYF. The DNA for the CDR3 is TGTGCCAGCAGTTTCGCGGGATTAACCTACAATGAGCAGTACTTC.